The rows below give T cell receptor beta chains drawn from one sample of a study of blood T cells in healthy people across ages. TCRdb independently ran MiXCR on the 5' RACE reads; one entry per CDR3 protein. The data hold some 560,000 distinct CDR3 sequences, with around a quarter observed a single time. The same specimen was also included in a second study, on T cells of mothers and their children.

Source material: blood. These receptors all come from a boy aged 2 to 10 in good health. The CDR3 runs from the conserved cysteine through the conserved F or W. D genes are given only for firm matches. Size tells how often a clone was seen (once, few, many) or the class of an expanded clone, and some rows leave it out.

j_gene	abundance	v_gene	d_gene	len	CDR3nt	CDR3aa
TRBJ2-1	.	TRBV18	.	17	TGTGCCAGCTCACCACGACTAGTGTTACCGATACAAGAGACCCGGTACTTC	CASSPRLVLPIQETRYF
TRBJ2-7	.	TRBV7-9	.	13	TGTGCCAGCAGCACCGCCGACGACCTTCTTCAGTACTTC	CASSTADDLLQYF
TRBJ2-1	.	TRBV20-1	TRBD1	15	TGCAGTGCTAGGACTCCGGCAGGGGGCTTTGATGAGCAGTTCTTC	CSARTPAGGFDEQFF
TRBJ2-5	few	TRBV30	.	12	TGTGCCTTGGAGTCGGGGGACAAGACCCAGTACTTC	CALESGDKTQYF
TRBJ2-7	.	TRBV7-9	TRBD2	19	TGTGCCAGCAGCACTTACAGGGGGCAGGCTAGCGGGAGGAGGCACGAGCAGTACTTC	CASSTYRGQASGRRHEQYF
TRBJ2-3	.	TRBV2	TRBD2	15	TGTGCCAGCCCGGGGACTAGCGGTAGCACAGATACGCAGTATTTT	CASPGTSGSTDTQYF
TRBJ2-3	.	TRBV4-3	TRBD1	16	TGCGCCAGCAGCCAATCCATTACAGGGGGCGCAGATACGCAGTATTTT	CASSQSITGGADTQYF
TRBJ2-7	.	TRBV15	TRBD1	16	TGTGCCACCAGCAGAGGAACCGGACAGGGAGAGTACGAGCAGTACTTC	CATSRGTGQGEYEQYF
TRBJ2-3	.	TRBV2	.	16	TGTGCCAGCAGCGCCAAGGGCAGGGGCGGGACAGATACGCAGTATTTT	CASSAKGRGGTDTQYF
TRBJ2-7	.	TRBV7-2	.	13	TGTGCCAGCAGCCCCGGGCCAGGAGGCGAGCAGTACTTC	CASSPGPGGEQYF
TRBJ2-1	few	TRBV14	TRBD2	15	TGTGCCAGCAGCCAAGTACGGGAGGGCTACAATGAGCAGTTCTTC	CASSQVREGYNEQFF
TRBJ1-2	.	TRBV12-3/TRBV12-4	.	15	TGTGCCAGCAGTTCCAGACCCAGGGCTAACTATGGCTACACCTTC	CASSSRPRANYGYTF
TRBJ2-5	.	TRBV5-1	.	15	TGCGCCAGCAGCCGGGACATACTGGGACAAGAGACCCAGTACTTC	CASSRDILGQETQYF
TRBJ2-1	.	TRBV27	.	12	TGTGCCAGCAGTTCCATAAGGGATGAGCAGTTCTTC	CASSSIRDEQFF
TRBJ2-7	few	TRBV7-9	TRBD1	15	TGTGCCAGCAGCTCGACAGGGGCCGGATTCTACGAGCAGTACTTC	CASSSTGAGFYEQYF